The clone carrying this TCR beta chain came up once. V was cut by 5 bases and J by 0 bases, with 13 bases left in between. This CDR3 is 16 amino acids long. Germline V gene sequence: CDR1 MDHEN, CDR2 SYDVKM. This sample is part of a study of shared clonotypes between healthy human individuals. The wider study: Used for every donor were three CD4 naive, three CD4 memory, two CD8 naive and one CD8 memory plate.

Sorted-subset replicate PCRs used about 180 ng DNA, about 30,000 T cell genomes. TCRdb's copy holds only in-frame clones and misses some; the assay was immunoSEQ multiplex PCR. The table records millions of clones, around 95% of them present only once. The TCR sequence derives from a man younger than 35 in good health. The specimen sequenced was naive CD4+ T cells sorted from blood. Described subset: CD45RA+ positively selected. The chain recombines TRBV28 with TRBJ1-4; weak D call: TRBD1 (5 bases). In nucleotides, the CDR3 is TGTGCCAGCAGTGAACCGGGGCCTGCAACTAATGAAAAACTGTTTTTT. Encoded protein: CASSEPGPATNEKLFF.